Below are 17 T cell receptor beta chains sequenced from a single sample in a study of beta chain features in type 1 diabetes. Expressed TCRB transcripts were sequenced after all isolated RNA was converted to cDNA. Produced via immunoSEQ multiplex PCR; TCRdb's table is partial and in-frame only. This repertoire shows around 41,000 clones, roughly 70% found once; its top ten account for around 1.8%. Whole-study results and caveats: Shortening of TCRB CDR3s, moderate but significant, appeared in all four CD4+ subsets of Type 1 diabetes patients.

The antigens these receptors bind are not known. Sequenced input: Tregs from blood. These receptors came from a man younger than 40 with type 1 diabetes. Some clones in this sample may be carry-over from other donors' samples.

The chain combines TRBV19 with TRBJ2-1; 11 bases line up with TRBD1. The V segment lost 2 bases and the J segment 8 bases; nucleotides outside the gene matches: 23. CDR3 length: 21 residues. Germline loops: CDR1 LNHDA, CDR2 SQIVND (reference sequence). This CDR3 is CASSIKRVGTGTGGSGDEQFF. CDR3 coding DNA: TGTGCCAGTAGTATAAAAAGGGTCGGCACCGGGACAGGGGGAAGTGGTGATGAGCAGTTCTTC.

This clone was seen more than once but under ten times. This chain joins TRBV29-1 and TRBJ2-3, with TRBD1 identical over 7 bases. Germline assignment: CDR1 SQVTM and CDR2 ANQGSEA. The CDR3 contains 13 residues. V was clipped by 7 bases and J by 1 base; unmatched bases: 5. The CDR3 DNA reads TGCAGCGGAACCGGGACAGGCACAGATACGCAGTATTTT. Protein product: CSGTGTGTDTQYF.

The V call is TRBV7-9, the J call TRBJ1-5; 8 nucleotides line up with TRBD1. Germline V gene lookup returns CDR1 SEHNR and CDR2 FQNEAQ (reference sequence). J was trimmed by 5 bases and V by 4 bases; bases with no gene match: 10. The CDR3 is made up of 16 amino acids. The CDR3 here is CASSSSRDRKYQPQHF. In DNA, the CDR3 is TGTGCCAGCAGCTCCTCGAGGGACAGGAAGTATCAGCCCCAGCATTTT.

The chain joins TRBV9 to TRBJ1-2, with D possibly being TRBD1 (5 bases). Trimming removed 0 bases at V and 0 bases at J, with 9 bases between. The CDR3 runs 15 residues. The germline V gene has CDR1 SGDLS and CDR2 YYNGEE. CDR3 residues: CASSVVGQANYGYTF. DNA of the CDR3: TGTGCCAGCAGCGTAGTAGGACAAGCTAACTATGGCTACACCTTC.

The J gene is TRBJ2-3, the V gene TRBV4-1; 13 bases fit TRBD2. V lost 3 bases to trimming and J lost 2 bases; unmatched junction nucleotides: 8. The CDR3 covers 18 residues. The germline V gene has CDR1 MGHRA and CDR2 YSYEKL. CDR3 sequence (DNA): TGCGCCAGCAGCCAGGGGACTAGCGGGGCGGACTTCACAGATACGCAGTATTTT. Translation: CASSQGTSGADFTDTQYF.

The rearrangement links TRBV30 to TRBJ2-1, with D perhaps TRBD2 (5 bases). From germline, CDR1 is GTSNPN and CDR2 SVGIG (reference sequence). With 4 bases removed from V and 8 bases from J, the gap between germline ends came to 12 bases. This CDR3 comprises 12 residues. In nucleotides, the CDR3 is TGTGCCTGGAAGCGGTTGGGCGATGAGCAGTTCTTC. Its protein is CAWKRLGDEQFF.

This clone was counted between two and nine times. The V gene is TRBV10-3, the J gene TRBJ2-3; D perhaps matches TRBD2 (5 bases). The germline gives CDR1 ENHRY, CDR2 SYGVKD. The CDR3 extends over 13 amino acids. V lost 8 bases to trimming and J lost 2 bases, with 11 bases between them. In DNA form, the CDR3 reads TGTGCCATCCGCTCCGGGGACACAGATACGCAGTATTTT. The encoded protein is CAIRSGDTDTQYF.

The V and J genes are TRBV7-9 and TRBJ2-5, with 9 positions matching TRBD2. The CDR3 runs 15 residues. Germline trimming cut 3 bases from V and 4 bases from J; bases unmatched to any gene: 6. Germline-derived CDR1 and CDR2 are SEHNR and FQNEAQ (reference sequence). The CDR3 region is CASSLRGGARETQYF. The CDR3 coding sequence is TGTGCCAGCAGCTTGCGGGGGGGGGCCCGAGAGACCCAGTACTTC.

This sequence joins TRBV2 and TRBJ1-1; TRBD1 matches at 9 bases. CDR3 size: 16 residues. The germline V gene has CDR1 SNHLY and CDR2 FYNNEI. Trimming removed 6 bases from V and 1 base from J; junction bases left unmatched: 9. CDR3 nucleotide sequence: TGTGCCAGCAGATCCTGGGACAGGGAGCAGAACACTGAAGCTTTCTTT. Translation: CASRSWDREQNTEAFF.

The chain joins TRBV19 to TRBJ2-3; 8 bases match TRBD1. The germline V gene encodes CDR1 LNHDA and CDR2 SQIVND (reference sequence). CDR3 size: 14 residues. The J segment lost 2 bases and the V segment lost 3 bases, leaving 1 base of the junction unmatched. DNA for the CDR3: TGTGCCAGTAGTATGGACAGGGCCACAGATACGCAGTATTTT. As protein: CASSMDRATDTQYF.

This sequence joins TRBV25-1 and TRBJ2-1; D possibly corresponds to TRBD2 (7 bases). The CDR3 sequence is 16 residues long. The germline gives CDR1 MGHDK, CDR2 SYGVNS. Trimming left V 1 base short and J 1 base short, with 11 bases between. DNA for the CDR3: TGTGCCAGCAGTGAATCCGGGGGGCATTCCTACAATGAGCAGTTCTTC. Translated: CASSESGGHSYNEQFF.

This clone was counted only a few times. The CDR3 here is CASSTSGGRQETQYF. CDR3 nucleotide sequence: TGTGCCAGCAGCACTAGCGGGGGGCGGCAAGAGACCCAGTACTTC. The chain employs TRBV9 and TRBJ2-5; TRBD2 matches 12 bases. Germline CDR1 is SGDLS and CDR2 is YYNGEE. The length of the CDR3 is 15 residues. V trimming: 4 bases; J trimming: 2 bases; junction bases outside the gene matches: 3.

The V gene is TRBV7-9, the J gene TRBJ1-2; D not resolved. Per the germline V gene, CDR1 is SEHNR and CDR2 is FQNEAQ (reference sequence). The CDR3 covers 17 residues. V lost 6 bases and J lost 2, with 22 bases in between. The CDR3 loop reads CASRDSRVLSTNYGYTF. The DNA of the CDR3 is TGTGCCAGCAGAGATTCCCGGGTCCTCTCAACCAACTATGGCTACACCTTC.

This clone has just a few counts. The chain links TRBV6-1 to TRBJ2-7; 7 bases line up with TRBD1. CDR3 length: 13 residues. The trim removed 6 bases at V and 3 bases at J, leaving 5 bases unmatched. Germline V gene lookup returns CDR1 MNHNS and CDR2 SASEGT. Here the CDR3 DNA reads TGTGCCAGCAGGGAGACAGGGAACTACGAGCAGTACTTC. Residues: CASRETGNYEQYF.

This chain links TRBV6-1 with TRBJ2-1; TRBD1 aligns across 10 bases. Trimming removed 4 bases from V and 12 bases from J; junction bases left unmatched: 15. The germline V gene encodes CDR1 MNHNS and CDR2 SASEGT. CDR3 length: 16 residues. CDR3 nucleotide sequence: TGTGCCAGCAGTGGCGCCGGGACAGGGGAGGTGATAGGGCAGTTCTTC. The encoded protein is CASSGAGTGEVIGQFF.

The table lists this clone with a few counts. V is TRBV7-3 and J is TRBJ2-1, with a tentative D call TRBD1 (7 bases). CDR1 is SGHTA and CDR2 is FQGTGA in the germline V gene. Between the trimmed V and J ends, which lost 5 bases and 2 bases, there was a span of 13 bases. The length of the CDR3 is 15 residues. CDR3 in DNA: TGTGCCAGCAGCGTCCAGGGGGGTACCTACAATGAGCAGTTCTTC. This gives the protein CASSVQGGTYNEQFF. The full variable domain, with the rest looked up from reference TRBV7-3 and TRBJ2-1, is GAGVSQTPSNKVTEKGKYVELRCDPISGHTALYWYRQSLGQGPEFLIYFQGTGAADDSGLPNDRFFAVRPEGSVSTLKIQRTERGDSAVYLCASSVQGGTYNEQFFGPGTRLTVL.

The chain has TRBV9 and TRBJ2-3; 7 bases map to TRBD2. CDR1 SGDLS and CDR2 YYNGEE come from the germline V gene. Unmatched junction bases numbered 8, after V lost 4 bases and J lost 3 bases. The length of the CDR3 is 15 residues. The CDR3 sequence is CASSLTTGGTDTQYF. The CDR3 DNA reads as TGTGCCAGCAGCCTCACGACGGGGGGTACAGATACGCAGTATTTT.